This T cell receptor (beta chain) was retrieved from a study of shared clonotypes between healthy human individuals. Overall study: Researchers assigned three CD4 naive, three CD4 memory, two CD8 naive and one CD8 memory plate to each donor.

The ends lost 4 bases at V and 0 bases at J; junction bases unmatched: 8. Germline CDR1 reads LNHDA; CDR2 reads SQIVND (reference sequence). The CDR3 consists of 17 residues. Clones were read by immunoSEQ multiplex PCR, and TCRdb kept only the in-frame ones, dropping some. Of fewer than 2.5 million clones listed, under 95% are singletons. The sequence derives from a young man in good health. Some clones in this sample may be carry-over from other donors' samples. What was sequenced was naive CD4+ T cells from PBMCs. This sample's subset: CD45RA+ positively selected. J is TRBJ1-3 and V is TRBV19; TRBD1 matches 8 bases. CDR3: CASSNIPGQDSGNTIYF. The CDR3 DNA reads as TGTGCCAGTAGTAACATTCCGGGACAGGACTCTGGAAACACCATATATTTT.